The 20 T cell receptor beta chains in this list originate from one sample, sequenced in a study of OX40 agonist ivuxolimab in advanced cancers. Library preparation was by the immunoSEQ multiplex PCR assay. TCRdb's version of the immuneACCESS table is confined to in-frame rearrangements and falls short of the full clone set. An unresolved V gene accounts for under half of the shortfall where checked; the remainder is of unknown origin. Recorded for this sample are some 41,000 clones; about 83% of them occurred a single time. Jointly, the top ten make up around 33% of the sample. The starting material was CD4+ or CD8+ T cells sorted from blood, obtained in a trial of the OX40 agonist ivuxolimab. All receptors derive from an adult with an advanced solid tumor such as melanoma, head and neck, liver or kidney cancer.

V gene TRBV11-2 combines with J gene TRBJ2-5; TRBD2 matches at 9 bases. Germline assignment: CDR1 SGHAT and CDR2 FQNNGV. The CDR3 sequence is 15 residues long. The V segment lost 1 base and the J segment 1 base; nucleotides outside the gene matches: 1. CDR3 coding DNA: TGTGCCAGCAGCTTAGGTAGCGGGGGCCAAGAGACCCAGTACTTC. The encoded protein is CASSLGSGGQETQYF.

The chain is built from TRBV30 and TRBJ2-3, with D perhaps being TRBD1 or TRBD2 (5 bases each). Trimming stripped 4 bases from V and 0 bases from J, with 11 bases between. Germline CDR1 is GTSNPN and CDR2 is SVGIG (reference sequence). The CDR3 is 14 residues long. Here the CDR3 reads CAWKTRGSTDTQYF. Written as DNA, the CDR3 is TGTGCCTGGAAAACGAGGGGAAGCACAGATACGCAGTATTTT.

The chain links TRBV13 to TRBJ1-6; no clear D gene. The CDR3 loop spans 16 amino acids. The ends were cut back, 1 base at V and 9 bases at J, with 16 bases in the middle. Germline loops: CDR1 PRHDT, CDR2 FYEKMQ (reference sequence). DNA of the CDR3: TGTGCCAGCAGCTTAGAAGGTGGGATAGCGGGTTCACCCCTCCACTTT. It is translated as CASSLEGGIAGSPLHF.

This chain links TRBV28 with TRBJ2-5; possibly TRBD1 for D (6 bases). The end of the DNA aligns better with TRBJ2-7, so the J call may be wrong. Germline V CDR1 and CDR2: MDHEN, SYDVKM. The length of the CDR3 is 14 residues. CDR3 sequence reads: CASSLGTSPYEQYF. The CDR3 DNA reads TGTGCCAGCAGTTTAGGGACAAGTCCCTACGAGCAGTACTTC.

The rearrangement uses TRBV2 and TRBJ1-6, with D maybe TRBD1 (6 bases). Trimming removed 5 bases at V and 7 bases at J, with 12 bases between. The CDR3 contains 14 residues. Germline loops: CDR1 SNHLY, CDR2 FYNNEI. The CDR3 here is CASSLQGSNSPLHF. CDR3 in DNA: TGTGCCAGCAGTTTACAGGGATCGAATTCACCCCTCCACTTT.

The rearrangement uses TRBV11-2 and TRBJ1-3; possible D gene TRBD1, 5 bases. This CDR3 is 14 amino acids long. Trimming removed 2 bases from V and 2 bases from J, with 7 bases in between. Germline CDR1 and CDR2: SGHAT and FQNNGV. The CDR3 loop is CASSLSRAGNTIYF. In DNA form, the CDR3 reads TGTGCCAGCAGCTTATCCAGGGCTGGAAACACCATATATTTT.

V and J are TRBV9 and TRBJ1-5, with 8 bases fitting TRBD1. Germline V gives CDR1 SGDLS, CDR2 YYNGEE. This CDR3 comprises 15 residues. V was pared by 0 bases and J by 7 bases, with 6 bases of the junction left unmatched. The CDR3 region has the DNA TGTGCCAGCAGCGTAGCTTCAGGGGGCGAACAGCCCCAGCATTTT. Amino acids: CASSVASGGEQPQHF.

The J gene is TRBJ2-1, the V gene TRBV12-2; the table names TRBD2, a call not compared with the DNA. TRBV12-2 counts as a pseudogene. The CDR3 has 15 amino acids. The chain's CDR3 is CASRFGTSGGCPQFF. The CDR3 DNA sequence: TGTGCAAGTCGCTTCGGGACTAGCGGGGGGTGCCCGCAGTTCTTC.

V usage is TRBV5-4 and J usage is TRBJ2-5; D perhaps matches TRBD1 (6 bases). This CDR3 comprises 13 residues. Trimming removed 6 bases from V and 3 bases from J, with 12 bases in between. Per the germline V gene, CDR1 is SGHNT and CDR2 is YYREEE (reference sequence). This CDR3 reads CASTPGTKETQYF. In DNA, the CDR3 is TGTGCCAGCACACCGGGGACAAAAGAGACCCAGTACTTC.

The rearrangement links TRBV29-1 to TRBJ2-3; D unclear. CDR1 is SQVTM and CDR2 is ANQGSEA in the germline V gene. V shed 4 bases and J shed 10 bases, with 15 bases lying between them. This CDR3 has 12 amino acids. The CDR3 DNA reads TGCAGCGTTGTCGAGCTTGGCCGAGCGCAGTATTTT. Protein: CSVVELGRAQYF.

This chain uses TRBV5-4 with TRBJ2-5; the match to TRBD2 covers 10 bases. The V gene end was trimmed by 6 bases and the J gene end by 4 bases; junction bases not matched to a gene: 15. Per the germline V gene, CDR1 is SGHNT and CDR2 is YYREEE (reference sequence). This CDR3 has 17 residues. The CDR3 region has the DNA TGTGCCAGCACTGCTGGAGGGGCTAGCGGGAGCCCAGAGACCCAGTACTTC. Its translation: CASTAGGASGSPETQYF.

A single count supports this clone. This chain links TRBV5-6 with TRBJ2-1; unclear D gene. Per germline, CDR1 SGHDT and CDR2 YYEEEE. Trimming stripped 1 base from V and 7 bases from J, with 6 bases between. The length of the CDR3 is 12 residues. CDR3 sequence (DNA): TGTGCCAGCAGCTTGTACAGAAATGAGCAGTTCTTC. It specifies CASSLYRNEQFF.

V and J are TRBV15 and TRBJ2-7, with D possibly called TRBD1 or TRBD2 (5 bases each). Germline CDR1 is LNHNV and CDR2 is YYDKDF (reference sequence). Trimming stripped 2 bases from V and 2 bases from J, with 10 bases between. The CDR3 contains 14 residues. The CDR3, as DNA: TGTGCCACCAGCAGATCCGGGACGGCCTACGAGCAGTACTTC. This encodes CATSRSGTAYEQYF. Variable domain in full (rest from reference TRBV15 and TRBJ2-7): DAMVIQNPRYQVTQFGKPVTLSCSQTLNHNVMYWYQQKSSQAPKLLFHYYDKDFNNEADTPDNFQSRRPNTSFCFLDIRSPGLGDTAMYLCATSRSGTAYEQYFGPGTRLTVT.

The sample holds a few counts of this clone. The chain couples TRBV7-9 to TRBJ2-1; no firm D call. Germline CDR1 is SEHNR and CDR2 is FQNEAQ (reference sequence). This CDR3 spans 13 amino acids. Trimming left V 0 bases short and J 8 bases short, with 8 bases between. The CDR3 loop reads CASSLAGNDEQFF. For the CDR3, the DNA is TGTGCCAGCAGCTTAGCGGGTAACGATGAGCAGTTCTTC. The complete variable domain, with remaining parts taken from reference TRBV7-9 and TRBJ2-1, reads DTGVSQNPRHKITKRGQNVTFRCDPISEHNRLYWYRQTLGQGPEFLTYFQNEAQLEKSRLLSDRFSAERPKGSFSTLEIQRTEQGDSAMYLCASSLAGNDEQFFGPGTRLTVL.

The gene calls are TRBV6-1 and TRBJ2-2; D may be TRBD1 (6 bases). The ends were cut back, 3 bases at V and 7 bases at J, with 9 bases in the middle. Germline V gene data show CDR1 as MNHNS and CDR2 as SASEGT. This CDR3 region has 13 residues. CDR3 loop: CASSDRGGGELFF. The CDR3 DNA sequence: TGTGCCAGCAGTGACAGGGGTGGCGGGGAGCTGTTTTTT.

The CDR3, as DNA: TGTGCCAGCTCAAACAGGGAAGACAATGAGCAGTTCTTC. Its protein is CASSNREDNEQFF. The rearrangement joins TRBV18 to TRBJ2-1; a weak D match, TRBD1 (6 bases). Between the trimmed V and J ends, which lost 5 bases and 5 bases, there was a span of 10 bases. This CDR3 has 13 amino acids. Looked up from germline, CDR1 is KGHSH and CDR2 is LQKENI.

The chain joins TRBV27 to TRBJ2-3, with D perhaps matching TRBD2 (6 bases). CDR1 and CDR2 (germline): MNHEY, SMNVEV (reference sequence). The CDR3 has 14 residues. V was shortened by 5 bases and J by 12 bases, with 21 bases between the two germline ends. Written as DNA, the CDR3 is TGTGCCAGCAGTCCGGGGGTGGCTAGCTTTCCACAGTATTTT. Amino acid sequence: CASSPGVASFPQYF.

This clone was seen just once. The genes are TRBV2 and TRBJ1-4; TRBD1 is a possible D gene (5 bases). The V gene lost 8 bases and the J gene lost 8 bases, with 18 bases spanning the gap. The V gene's germline CDR1 is SNHLY and CDR2 FYNNEI. The CDR3 is 14 residues long. CDR3 coding DNA: TGTGCCAGCGGGCGTGACGGGGACGAAGAAAAACTGTTTTTT. It codes for CASGRDGDEEKLFF.

The chain links TRBV6-6 to TRBJ1-2; 9 bases map to TRBD1. The CDR3 consists of 14 residues. V lost 6 bases, J lost 4 bases, and 6 bases stayed unmatched. Germline V gene sequence: CDR1 MNHNY, CDR2 SVGAGI (reference sequence). The CDR3 DNA follows: TGTGCCAGCAGCCAGGGACAGGGAATCTATGGCTACACCTTC. As protein: CASSQGQGIYGYTF.

This chain uses TRBV19 with TRBJ2-1, with TRBD2 matching 10 bases. The junction had 10 bases not matched to a gene; V was cut back by 5 bases and J by 6 bases. CDR3 length equals 16 residues. Germline V CDR1 and CDR2: LNHDA, SQIVND (reference sequence). CDR3 sequence (DNA): TGTGCCAGTAGTGCGGAGACTAGCGGGCGGGGCAATGAGCAGTTCTTC. Translated, it gives CASSAETSGRGNEQFF.